The clone carrying this TCR beta chain has just one count. Sequencing used immunoSEQ multiplex PCR; TCRdb keeps in-frame clones, though not all of them. Of hundreds of thousands of clones listed, approximately 81% are singletons. Trimming took off 2 bases at V and 1 base at J, with 9 bases between the two ends. Germline assignment: CDR1 SGHRS and CDR2 YFSETQ. This CDR3 contains 14 residues. This specimen belongs to a study of blood T cell repertoires in COVID-19. Study background: From T cells, B-cell-depleted T cells, or PBMCs came the material, which was cDNA or gDNA.

The chain links TRBV5-1 to TRBJ1-1; the D gene is possibly TRBD1 (5 bases). The receptor comes from a man aged 30-40 years with active or convalescent COVID-19. Sequenced input: peripheral blood. For the CDR3, the DNA is TGCGCCAGCAGCTTCCCAGGGAAGAACACTGAAGCTTTCTTT. Translating it yields CASSFPGKNTEAFF.